This T cell receptor beta chain came from a study of memory CD4+ T cells and cytomegalovirus serostatus. The CDR3 has 13 residues. CDR1 is SNHLY and CDR2 is FYNNEI in the germline V gene. Deletions cut 6 bases from V and 4 bases from J, with 12 bases between. Clones were sequenced by immunoSEQ multiplex PCR, and TCRdb holds only the in-frame ones, with some missing. The sample includes 50,000 to 65,000 clones, about four fifths of them seen just once. The sort gate was single viable CD3+CD4+CD8-CD45RO+ cells for memory CD4+ T cells. CD4+ T cells were isolated by positive magnetic selection. The source material was memory CD4+ T cells from blood. The source is an adult in good health and CMV-seropositive. The chain couples TRBV2 to TRBJ1-2; D unresolved. Here the CDR3 DNA reads TGTGCCAGCAGCAGAGGGCATCGCTATGGCTACACCTTC. Its translation is CASSRGHRYGYTF.